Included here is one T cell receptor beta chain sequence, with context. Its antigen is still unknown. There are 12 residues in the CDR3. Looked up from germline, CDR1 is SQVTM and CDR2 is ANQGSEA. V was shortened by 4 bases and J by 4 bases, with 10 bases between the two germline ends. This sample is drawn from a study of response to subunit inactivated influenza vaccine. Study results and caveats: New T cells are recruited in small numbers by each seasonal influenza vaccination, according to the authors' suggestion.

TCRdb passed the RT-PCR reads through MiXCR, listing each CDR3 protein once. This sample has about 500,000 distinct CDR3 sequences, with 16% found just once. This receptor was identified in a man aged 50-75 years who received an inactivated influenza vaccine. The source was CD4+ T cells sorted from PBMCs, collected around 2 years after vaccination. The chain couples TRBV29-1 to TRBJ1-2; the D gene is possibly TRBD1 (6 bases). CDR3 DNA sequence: TGCAGCGTTGGGGGGGCAAGCTATGGCTACACCTTC. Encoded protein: CSVGGASYGYTF.